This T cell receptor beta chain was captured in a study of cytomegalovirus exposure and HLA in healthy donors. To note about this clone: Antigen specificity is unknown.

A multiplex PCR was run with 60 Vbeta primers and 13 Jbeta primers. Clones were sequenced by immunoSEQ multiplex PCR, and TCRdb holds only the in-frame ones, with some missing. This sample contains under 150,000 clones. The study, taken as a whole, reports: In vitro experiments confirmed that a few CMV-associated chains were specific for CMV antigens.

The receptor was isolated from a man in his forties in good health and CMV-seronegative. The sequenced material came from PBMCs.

This CDR3 is CASSFRQGLEGTDTQYF. The CDR3, as DNA: TGCGCCAGCAGTTTCCGACAGGGGCTCGAGGGCACAGATACGCAGTATTTT. The genes are TRBV10-2 and TRBJ2-3; 8 positions agree with TRBD1. V lost 5 bases and J lost 1; bases outside the gene matches: 11. The CDR3 consists of 17 residues. Germline V gene lookup returns CDR1 WSHSY and CDR2 SAAADI.